The 31 T cell receptor beta chains below were found in one sample sequenced in a study of T cells in tuberculosis. TCRdb's copy holds only in-frame clones and misses some; the assay was immunoSEQ multiplex PCR. The data contain roughly 34,000 clones, just under 95% of them singletons. The source material was PBMCs. The receptors were gathered from a donor between 5 and 29 years old with latent tuberculosis or without tuberculosis infection. Some clones in this sample may be carry-over from other donors' samples.

CDR3 DNA sequence: TGTGCTAGTGGTTTAGGACAGGCCACCGGGGAGCTGTTTTTT. Its protein product is CASGLGQATGELFF. The rearrangement joins TRBV12-5 to TRBJ2-2; 7 nucleotides agree with TRBD1. The CDR3 length is 14 residues. V shed 3 bases and J 4 bases; nucleotides not matched to a gene: 2. CDR1 is LGHNT and CDR2 is FRNRAP in the germline V gene.

The gene calls are TRBV2 and TRBJ1-2; a weak D match, TRBD1 (5 bases). V was cut by 0 bases and J by 7 bases, with 15 bases left in between. This CDR3 is built from 15 residues. Germline CDR1 reads SNHLY; CDR2 reads FYNNEI. The DNA of the CDR3 is TGTGCCAGCAGTGAAGCTGGCGGGGGGTCCCCTGGCTACACCTTC. Translated, it gives CASSEAGGGSPGYTF.

J is TRBJ2-7 and V is TRBV6-1; the match to TRBD1 covers 7 bases. CDR3 length: 13 residues. CDR1 and CDR2 (germline): MNHNS, SASEGT. V lost 6 bases, J lost 7 bases, and 9 bases stayed unmatched. In nucleotides, the CDR3 is TGTGCCAGCAGGGGGACAGATCAGTGGGAGCAGTACTTC. Translating it yields CASRGTDQWEQYF.

Notes on this clone: A read error may account for a junction end that differs from germline. Within the sample, other DNA sequences also encode this same CDR3. The rearrangement uses TRBV28 and TRBJ2-7; 10 bases align to TRBD2. This CDR3 is built from 14 residues. Germline CDR1 is MDHEN and CDR2 is SYDVKM. The CDR3 reads CASTSSGSPYEQYF. The CDR3 region has the DNA TGTGCCAGCACCTCTAGCGGGAGTCCCTACGAGCAGTACTTT.

This clone was counted once. The chain recombines TRBV9 with TRBJ2-3; tentatively, D is TRBD2 (6 bases). CDR3 size: 14 residues. Germline V lookup: CDR1 SGDLS, CDR2 YYNGEE. The V end was cut by 4 bases, the J end by 2 bases, with 11 bases between. The CDR3 nucleotides read TGTGCCAGCAGCCTTGCGGGGTTCACAGATACGCAGTATTTT. It is translated as CASSLAGFTDTQYF. Complete variable domain (other parts from reference TRBV9 and TRBJ2-3): DSGVTQTPKHLITATGQRVTLRCSPRSGDLSVYWYQQSLDQGLQFLIQYYNGEERAKGNILERFSAQQFPDLHSELNLSSLELGDSALYFCASSLAGFTDTQYFGPGTRLTVL.

This clone occurred once. V and J are TRBV7-2 and TRBJ1-1, with no clear D. The CDR3 totals 15 residues. Germline V CDR1 and CDR2: SGHTA, FQGNSA. Trimming took off 3 bases at V and 1 base at J, with 12 bases between the two ends. The CDR3 nucleotides are TGTGCCAGCAGCTTCTCGGGGTCCTCGAACACTGAAGCTTTCTTT. Amino acid sequence: CASSFSGSSNTEAFF.

The chain employs TRBV6-5 and TRBJ1-5; 8 positions agree with TRBD1. The germline gives CDR1 MNHEY, CDR2 SVGAGI. The CDR3 has 13 amino acids. V shed 7 bases and J 6 bases; nucleotides not matched to a gene: 5. DNA for the CDR3: TGTGCCAGCACCGGACAGGGCGGTCAGCCCCAGCATTTT. Encoded protein: CASTGQGGQPQHF.

This clone is labeled medium-sized. This chain joins TRBV2 and TRBJ2-7; D is ambiguous. V lost 6 bases and J lost 5, with 17 bases in between. Germline V gene lookup returns CDR1 SNHLY and CDR2 FYNNEI. The CDR3 has 14 amino acids. Here the CDR3 reads CASSPPGMSHEQYF. The CDR3 bases are TGTGCCAGCAGCCCCCCGGGTATGAGCCACGAGCAGTACTTC.

This clone is a singleton in its sample. V and J are TRBV18 and TRBJ1-3, with D possibly TRBD1 on 6 matching bases. Trimming cost V 6 bases and J 5 bases, with 11 bases left between them. This CDR3 has 13 residues. CDR1 and CDR2 from the germline V gene are KGHSH and LQKENI. The CDR3 bases are TGTGCCAGCTCCGGGACATCAAGAAACACCATATATTTT. The encoded protein is CASSGTSRNTIYF.

This clone was seen once. The chain links TRBV2 to TRBJ1-1, with D perhaps TRBD1 (5 bases). CDR3 length: 14 residues. CDR1 and CDR2 from the germline V gene are SNHLY and FYNNEI. Trimming removed 4 bases at V and 0 bases at J, with 9 bases between. CDR3 protein: CASSGQIMNTEAFF. The CDR3 coding sequence is TGTGCCAGCAGTGGACAGATCATGAACACTGAAGCTTTCTTT.

In this sample, this clone turned up once. The chain links TRBV30 to TRBJ1-1, with 8 bases that match TRBD1. V was pared by 2 bases and J by 7 bases, with 6 bases of the junction left unmatched. Per germline, CDR1 GTSNPN and CDR2 SVGIG (reference sequence). The CDR3 has 13 residues. The CDR3 spells CAWSSGGRGEAFF. CDR3 DNA sequence: TGTGCCTGGAGTTCAGGGGGCAGGGGTGAAGCTTTCTTT.

The V and J genes are TRBV5-1 and TRBJ2-5; 7 positions match TRBD2. This CDR3 has 17 residues. V shed 0 bases and J 6 bases; nucleotides not matched to a gene: 14. Germline-derived CDR1 and CDR2 are SGHRS and YFSETQ. This chain's CDR3 is CASSLAKAGWGSKTQYF. As DNA, the CDR3 is TGCGCCAGCAGCTTGGCCAAAGCGGGGTGGGGGTCGAAGACCCAGTACTTC.

The V call is TRBV7-6, the J call TRBJ1-4; the D is unclear. CDR1 and CDR2 (germline): SGHVS, FNYEAQ. The CDR3 sequence is 14 residues long. V shed 1 base and J shed 7 bases, with 10 bases lying between them. The CDR3 region is CASSLDTFTEKLFF. The CDR3 bases are TGTGCCAGCAGCTTAGACACCTTCACTGAAAAACTGTTTTTT.

A single count supports this clone. The CDR3 sequence is CASSTPGLAGGPFSQFF. The CDR3 region has the DNA TGTGCCAGCAGTACGCCGGGACTAGCGGGAGGGCCCTTTTCTCAGTTCTTC. The chain carries TRBV28 and TRBJ2-1; 16 nucleotides match TRBD2. There are 17 residues in the CDR3. After removal of 5 bases from V and 13 bases from J, the junction contained 14 bases not matched to a gene. The V gene's germline CDR1 is MDHEN and CDR2 SYDVKM. Filled out from reference TRBV28 and TRBJ2-1, the complete variable domain reads DVKVTQSSRYLVKRTGEKVFLECVQDMDHENMFWYRQDPGLGLRLIYFSYDVKMKEKGDIPEGYSVSREKKERFSLILESASTNQTSMYLCASSTPGLAGGPFSQFFGPGTRLTVL.

This chain joins TRBV15 and TRBJ2-3, with a possible D match to TRBD1 (6 bases). Per the germline V gene, CDR1 is LNHNV and CDR2 is YYDKDF (reference sequence). V was clipped by 5 bases and J by 3 bases, with 9 bases between them. The CDR3 runs 13 residues. CDR3 sequence (DNA): TGTGCCACCAGCGGGACATATACAGATACGCAGTATTTT. Protein product: CATSGTYTDTQYF.

This clone was counted only a few times. This chain links TRBV21-1 with TRBJ2-2; no check of the table's D call, TRBD1, against the DNA was made. TRBV21-1 is recorded as a pseudogene. The CDR3 extends over 15 amino acids. The CDR3 DNA is TGTGCCAGCACCGACAGGAGGCCGAACACCGGGGAGCTGTTTTTT. Translated, it gives CASTDRRPNTGELFF.

Only a few counts were recorded for this clone. This chain uses TRBV5-1 with TRBJ2-7; D may be TRBD2 (5 bases). Germline V gene data show CDR1 as SGHRS and CDR2 as YFSETQ. CDR3 length: 15 amino acids. V dropped 3 bases and J dropped 6 bases, with 19 bases sitting between them. The CDR3 protein is CASSWTGPSNGEQYF. Written as DNA, the CDR3 is TGCGCCAGCAGCTGGACTGGGCCCTCGAATGGCGAGCAGTACTTC.

This chain links TRBV30 with TRBJ1-2, with D possibly TRBD1 on 5 matching bases. CDR1 is GTSNPN, CDR2 SVGIG, per germline (reference sequence). V shed 0 bases and J shed 13 bases, with 15 bases lying between them. The CDR3 extends over 12 amino acids. Here the CDR3 DNA reads TGTGCCTGGAGTGTCTCGGGGGGGTCCGCCACCTTC. As protein: CAWSVSGGSATF.

This clone was counted once. The chain has TRBV9 and TRBJ1-1; 8 bases line up with TRBD1. V gave up 3 bases and J gave up 5 bases; unmatched junction bases: 12. The CDR3 has 16 amino acids. Germline loops: CDR1 SGDLS, CDR2 YYNGEE. CDR3 loop: CASSALGQGRGTEAFF. CDR3 coding DNA: TGTGCCAGCAGCGCCCTTGGACAGGGAAGGGGAACTGAAGCTTTCTTT.

This sequence joins TRBV5-5 and TRBJ1-1; 10 bases align to TRBD1. This CDR3 is built from 13 residues. Trimming took 2 bases from V and 7 from J; bases not matched to a gene: 2. Germline-derived CDR1 and CDR2 are SGHKS and YYEKEE (reference sequence). DNA for the CDR3: TGTGCCAGCAGCTTTTGGGACAGGGGTGAAGCTTTCTTT. Its translation: CASSFWDRGEAFF.

This chain joins TRBV4-1 and TRBJ2-1; 9 nucleotides align to TRBD2. J lost 8 bases, V lost 1 base, and 6 bases had no gene match. The germline V gene encodes CDR1 MGHRA and CDR2 YSYEKL. This CDR3 contains 15 residues. The CDR3, as DNA: TGCGCCAGCAGCCAAGCCAGCGGGGGGATCCATGAGCAGTTCTTC. Amino acid sequence: CASSQASGGIHEQFF.

The chain joins TRBV29-1 to TRBJ1-1, with 8 bases fitting TRBD1. Germline V lookup: CDR1 SQVTM, CDR2 ANQGSEA. Trimming took 3 bases from V and 2 from J; bases not matched to a gene: 14. The CDR3 runs 17 residues. The CDR3 DNA reads TGCAGCGTTGAGGTCCCGGGACAGGCAGTTTCTAACACTGAAGCTTTCTTT. This translates into CSVEVPGQAVSNTEAFF.

V is TRBV6-5 and J is TRBJ1-1; D is perhaps TRBD1 (5 bases). V shed 2 bases and J shed 4 bases, with 14 bases lying between them. Germline CDR1 and CDR2: MNHEY and SVGAGI. The CDR3 runs to 15 residues. CDR3: CASSYEGARITEAFF. CDR3 coding DNA: TGTGCCAGCAGTTACGAAGGGGCGAGGATCACTGAAGCTTTCTTT.

This clone was counted a single time. The chain employs TRBV27 and TRBJ2-1; 8 nucleotides agree with TRBD1. Germline-derived CDR1 and CDR2 are MNHEY and SMNVEV (reference sequence). V lost 10 bases and J lost 9; bases outside the gene matches: 11. CDR3 size: 13 residues. The CDR3 region has the DNA TGTGCCACCTTCCTCGGACAGGGAGCTGAGCAGTTCTTC. As protein: CATFLGQGAEQFF.

The chain couples TRBV19 to TRBJ1-1; 8 nucleotides match TRBD1. This CDR3 contains 13 residues. Germline loops: CDR1 LNHDA, CDR2 SQIVND (reference sequence). Losses at the gene ends were 4 bases for V and 3 bases for J; bases not matched to a gene: 1. In nucleotides, the CDR3 is TGTGCCAGTAGTACGGACAGGGACACTGAAGCTTTCTTT. Protein sequence: CASSTDRDTEAFF. The entire variable domain, with the rest obtained from reference TRBV19 and TRBJ1-1, is as follows: DGGITQSPKYLFRKEGQNVTLSCEQNLNHDAMYWYRQDPGQGLRLIYYSQIVNDFQKGDIAEGYSVSREKKESFPLTVTSAQKNPTAFYLCASSTDRDTEAFFGQGTRLTVV.

This clone was counted a few times. The V gene is TRBV5-4, the J gene TRBJ1-1; TRBD1 is a possible D gene (5 bases). V was clipped by 4 bases and J by 5 bases, with 18 bases between them. Per germline, CDR1 SGHNT and CDR2 YYREEE (reference sequence). The CDR3 runs to 15 residues. The CDR3 DNA is TGTGCCAGCAGCCCCGTGGGGGGGGAGGGTACTGAAGCTTTCTTT. It specifies CASSPVGGEGTEAFF.

The V call is TRBV15, the J call TRBJ1-2; D possibly corresponds to TRBD1 (5 bases). The length of the CDR3 is 17 residues. Germline V lookup: CDR1 LNHNV, CDR2 YYDKDF (reference sequence). V lost 0 bases and J 6 bases, leaving 20 bases between the germline ends. The CDR3 loop is CATSRDLGIGEGNGYTF. The CDR3 nucleotides are TGTGCCACCAGCAGAGATTTAGGGATAGGGGAAGGTAATGGCTACACCTTC.

Only one count was recorded for this clone. The J gene is TRBJ1-1, the V gene TRBV6-5, with D unclear. The length of the CDR3 is 15 residues. V was clipped by 2 bases and J by 0 bases, with 10 bases between them. Germline V lookup: CDR1 MNHEY, CDR2 SVGAGI. CDR3 amino acids: CASSYGGGMNTEAFF. CDR3 coding DNA: TGTGCCAGCAGTTACGGTGGAGGGATGAACACTGAAGCTTTCTTT.

V gene TRBV5-1 combines with J gene TRBJ2-2, with D tentatively TRBD2 (6 bases). V was clipped by 7 bases and J by 5 bases, with 21 bases between them. Germline assignment: CDR1 SGHRS and CDR2 YFSETQ. The CDR3 extends over 16 amino acids. The CDR3 loop reads CASSLRGTPGTGELFF. CDR3 nucleotide sequence: TGCGCCAGCTCCCTTCGGGGGACTCCGGGAACCGGGGAGCTGTTTTTT.

This clone was found a few times. The V and J genes are TRBV2 and TRBJ2-2, with D hard to call. V was pared by 0 bases and J by 1 base, with 6 bases between. CDR1 is SNHLY and CDR2 is FYNNEI in the germline V gene. The CDR3 covers 15 residues. The DNA of the CDR3 is TGTGCCAGCAGTGAAGCGGCAGTGAACACCGGGGAGCTGTTTTTT. The encoded protein is CASSEAAVNTGELFF.

The CDR3 DNA reads TGTGCCAGCAGCTTAGGACAGACCACTGAAGCTTTCTTT. Translation gives CASSLGQTTEAFF. V is TRBV7-6 and J is TRBJ1-1, with a weak D call TRBD1 (5 bases). Trimming cost V 1 base and J 4 bases, with 7 bases left between them. The CDR3 length is 13 residues. Germline V CDR1 and CDR2: SGHVS, FNYEAQ.